Below, one T cell receptor (beta chain) is given with its context. This clone was seen just once. What antigen it recognizes has not been identified. Base qualities were left out, and no much larger clone turns up one base away. This sample was taken from a study of cytomegalovirus exposure and HLA in healthy donors (dated by TCRdb to 2015 to 2018). As for the study more broadly: An earlier analysis of 587 of the donors reported about 280 Gb of sequence data and approximately 120 million unique TCR beta sequences obtained from about 170 million T cells. Among about 400 genotyped donors of the cohort, an average of approximately 220,000 unique TCR beta nucleotide sequences was sequenced per donor, of which roughly 17% were non-productive. All discovery cohort repertoires had been generated using a single sequencing platform. High-throughput TCR immunosequencing, statistical association of individual TCRs with disease status, and machine learning were combined to predict cytomegalovirus infection status. The aim of the study was to test whether cataloging public T cell receptors could identify signatures of past pathogen exposure. Rather than using new phenotypic data, the later analysis identified candidate immune exposures from TCR beta sequences and from how often those sequences occurred across donors. The study used immunosequencing to profile the T cell repertoires of approximately 630 subjects and linked those repertoires to cytomegalovirus serostatus. Both class I and class II loci were covered by HLA typing, at four-digit resolution. Because of strong linkage in the cohort, roughly five DR-DQ haplotypes were treated as single units for association and clustering. Donor age, sex, ethnicity and CMV serostatus were compiled together with the repertoire data. In an earlier analysis of a few hundred of the donors, high-throughput TCR beta sequencing was used to judge whether each TCR beta V gene segment behaved as functional or pseudogenic. The number of donors typed differed by locus, with about 629-640 for A, B, C, DRB1 and DQB1, around 520 for DQA1, under 610 for DPA1, and some 440 for DPB1. Besides the first cohort of around 670 subjects, a separate validation cohort made up of about 120 different subjects was used. The genetic ancestry cluster associated with self-reported Caucasian donors included around four fifths of the roughly 410 genotyped donors. An early release covering more than 500 HLA-typed donors comprised about 320 gigabases of sequencing data and approximately 80 million unique TCR sequences. To study patterns of TCR occurrence, a later analysis re-analyzed previously published TCR beta repertoires from 600 to 750 donors and added high-resolution HLA genotyping. A later genetic analysis used genome-wide SNP genotypes for about three fifths of the 666 donors, treating that subset as a discovery cohort.

In total, approximately 690 healthy bone marrow donors made up the cohort. At the time of sampling, all cohort members were nominally healthy, though unrecorded immune exposures were likely present. The donor tested CMV seronegative, placing the donor among the 350 or so seronegative members of the cohort. A peripheral blood sample was collected from each donor, and TCR beta sequencing was performed on peripheral blood mononuclear cells. The Qiagen DNeasy Blood Extraction Kit was used to extract genomic DNA from the blood cell samples. Results the study describes overall, beyond this receptor: Compared with equally common non-associated chains, HLA-associated TCR beta chains in a later analysis were more clonally expanded and had lower generation probabilities. The authors suggested that the approach could potentially be generalized to other disease states and immunological phenotypes. In a later genetic analysis, a missense DCLRE1C variant was associated with V-gene and J-gene trimming of TCR beta chains, and the association was replicated in an independent cohort. When HLA alleles, especially DR and DQ, strongly co-occurred, TCR associations were difficult to assign to individual alleles. The classifier was reported to diagnose cytomegalovirus status with high specificity and sensitivity in both the original and validation cohorts. Because HLA typing was missing for some donors at each locus, association tests included only the typed subset. Seventeen rarely observed V segments, including chromosome 9 orphons, were excluded from the earlier analysis of approximately 500 of the donors because counts were too low. Linkage disequilibrium might explain the correlated functional status among segregating V segments, but an unknown experimental factor could not be ruled out. Compared with the roughly 670-donor mean, donors in an Asian-associated ancestry cluster had fewer N-insertions in productive TCRs, according to a later genetic analysis. In an earlier analysis of roughly 500 of the donors, most TCR beta V segments appeared in productive rearrangements about 87% or about 30% of the time, broadly matching IMGT annotations. In a later analysis, several top co-occurrence clusters were reported to appear linked to parvovirus B19, influenza, CMV and Epstein-Barr virus. CMV serostatus was the only immune exposure information available for the cohort. Only TCR beta chains were sequenced in this cohort, and the absence of alpha or paired-chain data limited detectable features. Sequencing depth was assumed to be roughly uniform across donors in the presence/absence analyses, though that assumption may not hold. A later analysis found that most CMV-associated TCR beta chains appeared HLA-restricted, with HLA associations seemingly driven largely by CMV exposure. A total of about 180 TCR beta chains were listed by the study as associated with cytomegalovirus. A cluster of highly shared sequence variants was judged likely to be a technical artifact of the sequencing pipeline. Three of the identified cytomegalovirus-associated TCR beta chains were confirmed in vitro to be specific for cytomegalovirus antigens. Most TCR sequences were observed very rarely across donors, whereas some public TCRs were present in many individuals. At a false discovery rate of 0.05, a later analysis linked around 15,000 TCR beta sequences to specific HLA alleles. According to a later analysis, TCR association rates differed among HLA loci, with DRB1 alleles showing the most associated TCRs and HLA-C alleles showing the fewest. A further reported finding was that TCR beta sequences accurately predicted the HLA-A and HLA-B alleles for most subjects in the first cohort.

The receptor library was made with the immunoSEQ multiplex PCR assay. The multiplex PCR relied on a mix of 60 forward primers for TCR Vbeta segments and 13 reverse primers for TCR Jbeta segments. The CDR3 region of rearranged TCR beta genes was amplified from genomic DNA by a multiplex PCR assay. The amplified TCR beta libraries were sequenced on the Illumina HiSeq System as 87-base-pair reads. In the authors' own workflow: A later analysis tallied 80 million to 95 million unique TCR beta chains across the 660 or so repertoires, and approximately 12 million of those chains were shared by two or more donors. A nearest-neighbor algorithm error-corrected the raw reads and collapsed the reads into unique sequences, merging closely related sequences to remove PCR and sequencing errors. V, D and J gene segments were assigned by aligning CDR3 sequences to IMGT reference sequences. For a sequence to be retained, a match of at least six nucleotides was required to both a V gene segment and a J gene segment. Rearrangements were called productive when the CDR3 lacked stop codons and stayed in frame with V and J; all others were non-productive. CDR3 was defined according to IMGT convention as the region running from the second conserved V-encoded cysteine to the conserved J-encoded phenylalanine. The earlier analysis of about 590 of the donors excluded sequences that lacked an unambiguous match to a single V gene segment. An earlier analysis of under 750 of the donors called V segments functional above 56.7% productive rearrangements and segregating when the between-donor standard deviation exceeded 5%. A statistical classification framework was built to diagnose cytomegalovirus status from the catalog of TCR beta chain sequences. In a later analysis, TCR nucleotide sequences were compared against IMGT/GENE-DB human TR gene sequences so that V and J genes could be assigned. In a later analysis, CDR3 sequences and most-parsimonious VDJ recombination scenarios were assigned using the TCRdist pipeline. In a later analysis, each TCR beta chain was defined by its CDR3 amino acid sequence together with its V-gene family, and reads lacking a unique V-gene family were excluded. In a later analysis, around 650 highly shared, low-generation-probability nucleotide sequences were removed to address suspected cross-contamination and a sequencing artifact. In a later analysis, a clonal expansion index was calculated for each public chain from normalized within-repertoire ranks of inferred template counts. Generation probabilities in a later analysis came from a VDJ recombination model fitted to out-of-frame rearrangements, and those results were checked against IGoR. In a later analysis, TCR-TCR, TCR-HLA and TCR-CMV co-occurrence was scored with hypergeometric tests, and a repertoire-size bias correction was applied to TCR pairs. In a later analysis, false discovery rates were estimated by permuting HLA or CMV assignments 20 times. In a later analysis, co-occurring TCRs were grouped with DBSCAN, and TCRdist sequence similarity was added when clustering was performed within HLA-allele-positive subsets. For co-occurrence clustering, repertoires with fewer than 30,000 or more than 120,000 public chains were excluded, along with a handful of repertoires with anomalous nucleotide sharing. The immuneACCESS repertoire file appears here via TCRdb, limited to in-frame rearrangements. These files lack a portion of the clones; in checked studies, under half of the deficit traces to unresolved V genes, and the cause of the others is not known. The V and J calls and the clone size are those of that table, but D and trimming were determined from the DNA. The sample has a few hundred thousand clones on record, approximately 78% of them singletons. About 3% of the sample belongs to the ten largest clones.

What was sequenced was PBMCs. The clonotype comes from a man younger than 45 in good health and CMV-seronegative.

CDR3 region: CASSLARTGAPNEKLFF. In nucleotide form, the sequence is TGTGCCAGCAGCTTAGCGCGTACAGGGGCTCCAAATGAAAAACTGTTTTTT. The chain is assembled from TRBV7-8 and TRBJ1-4; 7 nucleotides in the junction match TRBD1. Trimming accounts for 0 bases at V and 5 bases at J, while the number of junction bases matched to no gene is 9. The CDR3 covers 17 residues, taking in both the cysteine and the phenylalanine. The entry retains the CDR3 DNA only, 51 bases that are in frame from base 1. For CDR1 and CDR2, the germline V gene lists SGHVS and FQNEAQ.